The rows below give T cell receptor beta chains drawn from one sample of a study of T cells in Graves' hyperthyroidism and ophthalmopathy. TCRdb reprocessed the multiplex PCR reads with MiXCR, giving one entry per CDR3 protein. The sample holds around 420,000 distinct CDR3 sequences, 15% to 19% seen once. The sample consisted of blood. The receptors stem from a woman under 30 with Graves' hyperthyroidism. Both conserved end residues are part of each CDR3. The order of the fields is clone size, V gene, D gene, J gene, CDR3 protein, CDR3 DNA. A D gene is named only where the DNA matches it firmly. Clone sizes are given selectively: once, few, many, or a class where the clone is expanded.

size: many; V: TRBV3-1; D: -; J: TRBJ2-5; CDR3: CASSPETGLETQYF; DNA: TGTGCCAGCAGCCCAGAAACGGGGTTGGAGACCCAGTACTTC
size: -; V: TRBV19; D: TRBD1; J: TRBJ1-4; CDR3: CASRRGTGSEKLFF; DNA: TGTGCCAGTAGGAGGGGGACAGGGTCTGAAAAACTGTTTTTT
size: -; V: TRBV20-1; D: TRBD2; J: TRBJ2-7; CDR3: CSARELAGDNYEQYF; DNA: TGCAGTGCTAGAGAGCTAGCGGGGGACAACTACGAGCAGTACTTC
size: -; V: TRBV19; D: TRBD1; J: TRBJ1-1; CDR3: CASSIWGTGDTEAFF; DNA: TGTGCCAGTAGTATCTGGGGTACAGGGGACACTGAAGCTTTCTTT
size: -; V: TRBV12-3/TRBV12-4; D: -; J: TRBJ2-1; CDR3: CASSLVFTSEQFF; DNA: TGTGCCAGCAGTTTAGTTTTTACCAGTGAGCAGTTCTTC
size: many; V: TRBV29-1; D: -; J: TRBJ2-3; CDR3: CSVEGLWSTDTQYF; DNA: TGCAGCGTTGAAGGTCTATGGAGCACAGATACGCAGTATTTT
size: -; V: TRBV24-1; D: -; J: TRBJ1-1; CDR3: CATSDRDGWWAFF; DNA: TGTGCCACCAGTGACCGGGACGGGTGGTGGGCTTTCTTT
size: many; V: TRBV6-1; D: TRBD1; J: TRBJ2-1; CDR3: CASRRNGQGAYNEQFF; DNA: TGTGCCAGCAGGAGAAACGGACAGGGGGCTTACAATGAGCAGTTCTTC
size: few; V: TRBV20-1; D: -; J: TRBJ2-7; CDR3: CSAADPNSYEQYF; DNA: TGCAGTGCTGCAGACCCGAACTCCTACGAGCAGTACTTC
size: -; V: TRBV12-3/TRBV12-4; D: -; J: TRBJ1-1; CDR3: CASTLRPYQEAFF; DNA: TGTGCCAGCACCCTGAGACCGTATCAGGAAGCTTTCTTT
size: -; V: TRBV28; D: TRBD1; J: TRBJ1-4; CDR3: CASSLGGTGNEKLFF; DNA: TGTGCCAGCAGTTTGGGAGGGACAGGGAATGAAAAACTGTTTTTT
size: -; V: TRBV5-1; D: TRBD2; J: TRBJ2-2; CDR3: CASSSGLVGNTGELFF; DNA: TGCGCCAGCAGCTCGGGACTAGTCGGGAACACCGGGGAGCTGTTTTTT
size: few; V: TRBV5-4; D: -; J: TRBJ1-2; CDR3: CASSSLGPNYGYTF; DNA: TGTGCCAGCAGCTCCCTGGGACCCAACTATGGCTACACCTTC
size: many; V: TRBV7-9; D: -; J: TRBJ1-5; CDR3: CASSGLAQPQHF; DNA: TGTGCCAGCAGCGGCTTAGCCCAGCCCCAGCATTTT
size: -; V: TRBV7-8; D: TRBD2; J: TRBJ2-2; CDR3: CASFWGEGTGELFF; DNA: TGTGCCAGCTTCTGGGGGGAGGGGACCGGGGAGCTGTTTTTT
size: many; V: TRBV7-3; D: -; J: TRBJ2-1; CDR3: CASSQVPSSYNEQFF; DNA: TGTGCCAGCAGCCAAGTTCCAAGCTCCTACAATGAGCAGTTCTTC
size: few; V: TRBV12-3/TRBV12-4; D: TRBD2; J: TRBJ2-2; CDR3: CASSFSPGGGPGELFF; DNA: TGTGCCAGCAGTTTTTCCCCCGGGGGGGGCCCCGGGGAGCTGTTTTTT
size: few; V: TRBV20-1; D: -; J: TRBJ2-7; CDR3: CSGSPIGTQSSYEQYF; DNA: TGCAGTGGCTCTCCCATCGGGACTCAAAGCTCCTACGAGCAGTACTTC
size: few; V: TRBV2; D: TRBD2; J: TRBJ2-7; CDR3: CASSSYSGGVSYEQYF; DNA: TGTGCCAGCAGTTCTTATAGCGGGGGGGTTAGCTACGAGCAGTACTTC
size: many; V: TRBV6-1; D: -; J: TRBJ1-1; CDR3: CASSYQLGSRDTEAFF; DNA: TGTGCCAGCAGTTATCAGTTGGGGTCCCGGGACACTGAAGCTTTCTTT
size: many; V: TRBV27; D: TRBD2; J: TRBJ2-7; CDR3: CASSLSSGTSGRAVYEQYF; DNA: TGTGCCAGCAGTTTATCGTCCGGGACTAGCGGGAGGGCGGTCTACGAGCAGTACTTC
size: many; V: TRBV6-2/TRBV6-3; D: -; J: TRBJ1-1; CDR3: CASSTPSGELNTEAFF; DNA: TGTGCCAGCAGCACCCCGTCGGGGGAACTGAACACTGAAGCTTTCTTT
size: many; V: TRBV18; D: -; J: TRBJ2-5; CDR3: CASSLTRNSQETQYF; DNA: TGTGCCAGCTCGCTAACTCGGAATTCCCAAGAGACCCAGTACTTC
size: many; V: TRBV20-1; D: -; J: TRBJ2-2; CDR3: CSAYEEQNTGELFF; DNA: TGCAGTGCTTACGAGGAGCAGAACACCGGGGAGCTGTTTTTT
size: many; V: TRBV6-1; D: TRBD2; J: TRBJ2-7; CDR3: CASSEEWTSGSALSYEQYF; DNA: TGTGCCAGCAGTGAAGAATGGACTAGCGGGAGCGCGCTTTCTTACGAGCAGTACTTC
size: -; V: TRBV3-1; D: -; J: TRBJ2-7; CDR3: CASSQGLASEQYF; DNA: TGTGCCAGCAGCCAAGGCTTGGCGTCCGAGCAGTACTTC
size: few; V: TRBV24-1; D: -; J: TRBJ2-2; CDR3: CATSSLGEATGELFF; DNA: TGTGCCACCAGCAGCTTGGGGGAGGCGACCGGGGAGCTGTTTTTT
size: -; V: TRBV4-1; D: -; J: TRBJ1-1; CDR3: CASSPGVRRVEAFF; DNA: TGCGCCAGCAGCCCGGGGGTGCGGAGGGTTGAAGCTTTCTTT
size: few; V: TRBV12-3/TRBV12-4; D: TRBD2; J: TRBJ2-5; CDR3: CASTPSGGRETQYF; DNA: TGTGCCAGCACTCCTAGCGGGGGAAGGGAGACCCAGTACTTC